These 11 T cell receptor beta chains originate from one sample sequenced in a study of brain T cells in children with intractable seizures. Clones were sequenced by immunoSEQ multiplex PCR, and TCRdb holds only the in-frame ones, with some missing. The table includes roughly 110,000 clones, approximately 94% detected once. The material was peripheral blood, obtained at surgery. These receptors were taken from a boy younger than two with hemimegalencephaly and intractable seizures.

The chain's CDR3 is CSASVSSFPGELFF. In DNA, the CDR3 is TGCAGTGCTAGTGTCTCTAGTTTCCCCGGGGAGCTGTTTTTT. The chain links TRBV20-1 to TRBJ2-2; D remains unclear. This CDR3 comprises 14 residues. The germline gives CDR1 DFQATT, CDR2 SNEGSKA (reference sequence). Trimming removed 3 bases from V and 6 bases from J, with 14 bases in between.

The chain is built from TRBV2 and TRBJ2-7; the match to TRBD1 covers 7 bases. The CDR3 loop spans 13 amino acids. CDR1 and CDR2 from the germline V gene are SNHLY and FYNNEI. The ends lost 6 bases at V and 4 bases at J; junction bases unmatched: 6. CDR3 coding DNA: TGTGCCAGCAGCGCGACAGGGCCGTACGAGCAGTACTTC. The encoded protein is CASSATGPYEQYF.

The table lists this clone with a few counts. The chain recombines TRBV6-5 with TRBJ1-3; D gene unclear. The CDR3 covers 15 residues. Germline CDR1 reads MNHEY; CDR2 reads SVGAGI. V was clipped by 5 bases and J by 0 bases, with 11 bases between them. This CDR3 reads CASSPGRLSGNTIYF. In DNA form, the CDR3 reads TGTGCCAGCAGTCCCGGACGCCTCTCTGGAAACACCATATATTTT.

This chain joins TRBV5-8 and TRBJ1-1; D is ambiguous. Trimming removed 4 bases from V and 1 base from J, with 11 bases in between. Germline-derived CDR1 and CDR2 are SGHTS and YDEGEE. The CDR3 length is 14 residues. CDR3 bases: TGTGCCAGCAGCCGGAGGCGGGGGAACACTGAAGCTTTCTTT. Its translation is CASSRRRGNTEAFF.

This chain uses TRBV2 with TRBJ1-2, with D possibly TRBD1 on 6 matching bases. The CDR3 has 13 residues. Germline V gives CDR1 SNHLY, CDR2 FYNNEI. Trimming pared 5 bases from V and 4 bases from J, leaving 11 bases between. The DNA of the CDR3 is TGTGCCAGCAGTAAGGGGGGGCTCTATGGCTACACCTTC. Its protein product is CASSKGGLYGYTF. The full variable domain, rest sourced from reference TRBV2 and TRBJ1-2, is EPEVTQTPSHQVTQMGQEVILRCVPISNHLYFYWYRQILGQKVEFLVSFYNNEISEKSEIFDDQFSVERPDGSNFTLKIRSTKLEDSAMYFCASSKGGLYGYTFGSGTRLTVV.

The chain employs TRBV19 and TRBJ1-1; tentatively, D is TRBD1 (5 bases). The CDR3 is 14 amino acids. Per the germline V gene, CDR1 is LNHDA and CDR2 is SQIVND (reference sequence). Deletions cut 3 bases from V and 3 bases from J, with 11 bases between. The CDR3 DNA follows: TGTGCCAGTAGTATTCGGGGGTATTACACTGAAGCTTTCTTT. It yields the protein CASSIRGYYTEAFF. The full variable domain, rest sourced from reference TRBV19 and TRBJ1-1, is DGGITQSPKYLFRKEGQNVTLSCEQNLNHDAMYWYRQDPGQGLRLIYYSQIVNDFQKGDIAEGYSVSREKKESFPLTVTSAQKNPTAFYLCASSIRGYYTEAFFGQGTRLTVV.

The chain joins TRBV5-1 to TRBJ1-2; 7 bases align to TRBD1. The J segment lost 3 bases and the V segment lost 4 bases, leaving 6 bases of the junction unmatched. The CDR3 has 14 residues. Germline loops: CDR1 SGHRS, CDR2 YFSETQ. CDR3 protein: CASSPDRHYYGYTF. The CDR3 nucleotides are TGCGCCAGCAGCCCGGACAGGCATTACTATGGCTACACCTTC.

The chain recombines TRBV4-3 with TRBJ2-1, with 7 nucleotides matching TRBD2. The germline V gene encodes CDR1 LGHNA and CDR2 YSLEER. There are 16 residues in the CDR3. The V gene end was trimmed by 7 bases and the J gene end by 3 bases; junction bases not matched to a gene: 12. CDR3 sequence reads: CASNPLGAGVYNEQFF. Here the CDR3 DNA reads TGCGCCAGCAATCCACTAGGGGCGGGAGTCTACAATGAGCAGTTCTTC.

V usage is TRBV7-6 and J usage is TRBJ2-5, with 11 bases matching TRBD2. In germline, CDR1 is SGHVS, CDR2 FNYEAQ. The CDR3 consists of 16 residues. The V gene end was trimmed by 5 bases and the J gene end by 5 bases; junction bases not matched to a gene: 10. The CDR3 reads CASSLGTSGLPETQYF. The CDR3 nucleotides are TGTGCCAGCAGCCTCGGGACTAGCGGTCTACCCGAGACCCAGTACTTC.

The chain employs TRBV7-2 and TRBJ2-5, with 9 bases lining up with TRBD2. The CDR3 contains 16 residues. CDR1 SGHTA and CDR2 FQGNSA come from the germline V gene. Trimming at V came to 1 base and at J to 2 bases, leaving 5 bases not matched to a gene. This CDR3 is CASSLGLAGTQETQYF. CDR3 nucleotide sequence: TGTGCCAGCAGCTTAGGGCTAGCGGGGACACAAGAGACCCAGTACTTC.

As to this clone: Other DNA sequences in this sample translate to the same CDR3. This chain links TRBV6-5 with TRBJ1-1; D unclear. The V and J ends lost 2 bases and 1 base respectively, with 2 bases between them. CDR3 length equals 12 residues. The germline V gene has CDR1 MNHEY and CDR2 SVGAGI. DNA for the CDR3: TGTGCCAGCAGTTACAGGAACACTGAAGCTTTCTTT. Amino acids: CASSYRNTEAFF.